This is a list of T cell receptor beta chains from one sample in a study of T cell responses to AZD1222 COVID-19 vaccine. Method: immunoSEQ multiplex PCR; TCRdb's copy keeps in-frame clones and lacks some. The sample includes approximately 64,000 clones, 65% to 85% of them seen just once. This material consisted of peripheral blood, taken on day 0 of AZD1222 vaccination. The receptors originated from an adult in good health. CDR3s include the opening cysteine and the closing phenylalanine or tryptophan. D genes are given only for firm matches. Clone size is not always given. Where it is, it says once, few, many or a class for expanded clones.

-,TRBV28,TRBJ1-3,-,CASSLMAGNTIYF,TGTGCCAGCAGTTTGATGGCTGGAAACACCATATATTTT
-,TRBV5-6,TRBJ2-5,-,CASSLDLGTQYF,TGTGCCAGCAGCTTGGACCTCGGGACCCAGTACTTC
-,TRBV28,TRBJ1-1,-,CASSLPHSNAEAFF,TGTGCCAGCAGTTTACCGCACTCAAACGCTGAAGCTTTCTTT
-,TRBV6-5,TRBJ2-1,-,CASSRAGTTYNEQFF,TGTGCCAGCAGCCGCGCCGGGACAACTTACAATGAGCAGTTCTTC
-,TRBV10-3,TRBJ1-2,TRBD1,CAISAPDRDYGYTF,TGTGCCATCAGTGCTCCCGACAGGGACTATGGCTACACCTTC
-,TRBV7-6,TRBJ1-2,-,CASSLASTGPHDHYGYTF,TGTGCCAGCAGCTTAGCGTCGACGGGACCCCACGACCACTATGGCTACACCTTC
-,TRBV4-3,TRBJ1-5,-,CASSIRQFNQPQHF,TGCGCCAGCAGTATCAGACAGTTCAATCAGCCCCAGCATTTT
-,TRBV5-1,TRBJ1-1,-,CASSPLGQGNTEAFF,TGCGCCAGCAGCCCCTTGGGGCAGGGAAACACTGAAGCTTTCTTT
-,TRBV5-1,TRBJ2-6,-,CASLSPSGANVLTF,TGCGCCAGCCTCTCTCCCTCTGGGGCCAACGTCCTGACTTTC
-,TRBV7-9,TRBJ2-6,TRBD1,CASSPSRGQGDTGANVLTF,TGTGCCAGCAGCCCAAGCCGTGGACAGGGGGATACTGGGGCCAACGTCCTGACTTTC
-,TRBV6-2/TRBV6-3,TRBJ1-1,-,CASSYRGWTEAFF,TGTGCCAGCAGTTACAGGGGTTGGACTGAAGCTTTCTTT
once,TRBV28,TRBJ1-2,-,CASSLQTYGYTF,TGTGCCAGCAGTTTACAGACCTATGGCTACACCTTC
-,TRBV30,TRBJ1-5,TRBD1,CAWSGTGGQPQHF,TGTGCCTGGAGTGGGACAGGGGGTCAGCCCCAGCATTTT
-,TRBV10-2,TRBJ1-5,TRBD1,CASSLTGLGNQPQHF,TGCGCCAGCAGTTTGACAGGGCTGGGCAATCAGCCCCAGCATTTT
-,TRBV30,TRBJ2-3,-,CALNAQADTQYF,TGTGCCTTGAACGCACAGGCAGATACGCAGTATTTT
-,TRBV15,TRBJ2-7,TRBD2,CATSRHGTTSYEQYF,TGTGCCACCAGCAGGCACGGGACTACATCCTACGAGCAGTACTTC
-,TRBV9,TRBJ2-5,-,CASSDRAGETQYF,TGTGCCAGCAGCGACCGCGCGGGGGAGACCCAGTACTTC
-,TRBV7-6,TRBJ2-4,-,CASSLGARAVDIQYF,TGTGCCAGCAGCTTAGGTGCGAGGGCCGTGGACATTCAGTACTTC
-,TRBV11-2,TRBJ2-3,TRBD2,CASSLDREGLATDTQYF,TGTGCCAGCAGCTTAGATAGGGAGGGACTAGCCACAGATACGCAGTATTTT
-,TRBV18,TRBJ2-3,TRBD2,CASSPPGGGGAGSTDTQYF,TGTGCCAGCTCACCCCCTGGAGGCGGGGGGGCCGGGAGCACAGATACGCAGTATTTT